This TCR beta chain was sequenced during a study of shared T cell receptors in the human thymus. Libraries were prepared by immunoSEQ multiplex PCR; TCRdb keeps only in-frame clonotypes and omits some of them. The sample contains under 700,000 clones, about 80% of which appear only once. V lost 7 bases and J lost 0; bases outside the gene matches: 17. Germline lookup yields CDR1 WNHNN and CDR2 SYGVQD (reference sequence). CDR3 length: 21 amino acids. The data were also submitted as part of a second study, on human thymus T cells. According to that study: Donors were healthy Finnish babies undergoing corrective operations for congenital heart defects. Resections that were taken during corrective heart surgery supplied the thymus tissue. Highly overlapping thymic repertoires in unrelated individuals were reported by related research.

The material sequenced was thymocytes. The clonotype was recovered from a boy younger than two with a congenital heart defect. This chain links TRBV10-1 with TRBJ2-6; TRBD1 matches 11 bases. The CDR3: CASMRDRGYPVSLSGANVLTF. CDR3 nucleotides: TGCGCCAGCATGCGGGACAGGGGGTACCCCGTGTCCCTCTCTGGGGCCAACGTCCTGACTTTC.